These 6 T cell receptor beta chains were all obtained from the same sample, sequenced in a study of blood T cell repertoires in COVID-19. The method was immunoSEQ multiplex PCR; TCRdb's version includes in-frame clones alone and lacks a portion of them. The repertoire holds approximately 110,000 clones, with approximately 80% as singletons. Sequencing used peripheral blood. These receptors were taken from an older man with active or convalescent COVID-19.

This sequence joins TRBV1 and TRBJ2-1; the table's TRBD2 call for D was not verified on the DNA. TRBV1 constitutes a pseudogene. This CDR3 has 14 amino acids. In DNA form, the CDR3 reads TGCACCAGCAGCCAAGAGGCCGTTCGGGGGGAGCAGTTCTTC. As protein: CTSSQEAVRGEQFF.

J is TRBJ2-2 and V is TRBV5-6, with D perhaps matching TRBD1 (8 bases). The CDR3 length is 15 residues. The V end lost 4 bases, the J end lost 1 base, and 11 bases lay between the germline ends. CDR1 is SGHDT and CDR2 is YYEEEE in the germline V gene. CDR3 nucleotides: TGTGCCAGCAGCCACAGGGGGGGGAACACCGGGGAGCTGTTTTTT. Translated, it gives CASSHRGGNTGELFF.

J is TRBJ1-2 and V is TRBV6-5; TRBD1 might be the D (5 bases). This CDR3 is 14 amino acids long. Germline values: CDR1 MNHEY, CDR2 SVGAGI. The CDR3 loop reads CVAGGRDPNYGYTF. In DNA, the CDR3 is TGTGTGGCGGGGGGGAGAGATCCTAACTATGGCTACACCTTC.

This chain connects TRBV11-2 to TRBJ1-1, with a tentative D call TRBD1 (6 bases). From germline, CDR1 is SGHAT and CDR2 FQNNGV. Deletions cut 4 bases from V and 7 bases from J, with 16 bases between. The CDR3 is 14 residues long. The CDR3 loop reads CASSSGQSPHEAFF. The CDR3 coding sequence is TGTGCCAGCAGCTCAGGACAGTCCCCCCATGAAGCTTTCTTT.

The chain carries TRBV5-4 and TRBJ2-1; TRBD1 aligns across 10 bases. CDR3 length: 15 amino acids. Germline-derived CDR1 and CDR2 are SGHNT and YYREEE (reference sequence). The V and J ends lost 4 bases and 8 bases, in that order; junction bases with no gene match: 9. CDR3 protein: CASSPGQGYHDEQFF. CDR3 bases: TGTGCCAGCAGCCCGGGACAGGGGTATCATGATGAGCAGTTCTTC. Together with reference TRBV5-4 and TRBJ2-1, the CDR3 gives the full variable domain: ETGVTQSPTHLIKTRGQQVTLRCSSQSGHNTVSWYQQALGQGPQFIFQYYREEENGRGNFPPRFSGLQFPNYSSELNVNALELDDSALYLCASSPGQGYHDEQFFGPGTRLTVL.

CDR3 in amino acids: CAVRAGESDTQYF. The CDR3 coding sequence is TGTGCCGTCAGGGCGGGGGAGTCAGATACGCAGTATTTT. V is TRBV6-6 and J is TRBJ2-3; 7 bases agree with TRBD2. The CDR3 loop spans 13 amino acids. Germline V gene data show CDR1 as MNHNY and CDR2 as SVGAGI (reference sequence). Trimming cost V 11 bases and J 4 bases; bases outside gene matches: 9.